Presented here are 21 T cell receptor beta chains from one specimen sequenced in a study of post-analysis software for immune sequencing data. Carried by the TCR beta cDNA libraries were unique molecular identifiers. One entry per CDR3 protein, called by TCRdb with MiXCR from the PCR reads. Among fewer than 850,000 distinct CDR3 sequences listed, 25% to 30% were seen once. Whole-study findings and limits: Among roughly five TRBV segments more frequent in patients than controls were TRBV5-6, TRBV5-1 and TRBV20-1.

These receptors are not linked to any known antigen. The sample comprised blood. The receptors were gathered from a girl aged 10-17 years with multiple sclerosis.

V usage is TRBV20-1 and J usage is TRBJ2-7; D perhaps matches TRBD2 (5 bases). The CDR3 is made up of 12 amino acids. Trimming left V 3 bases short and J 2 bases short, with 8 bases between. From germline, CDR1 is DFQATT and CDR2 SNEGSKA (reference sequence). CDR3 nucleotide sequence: TGCAGTGCTAGCGACTACACCTACGAGCAGTACTTC. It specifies CSASDYTYEQYF.

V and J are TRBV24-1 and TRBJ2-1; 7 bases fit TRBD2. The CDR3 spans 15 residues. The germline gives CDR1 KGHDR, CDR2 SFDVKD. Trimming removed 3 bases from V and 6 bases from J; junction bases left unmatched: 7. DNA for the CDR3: TGTGCCACCAGTGATAGCGGGGTGATCGCCAATGAGCAGTTCTTC. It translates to CATSDSGVIANEQFF.

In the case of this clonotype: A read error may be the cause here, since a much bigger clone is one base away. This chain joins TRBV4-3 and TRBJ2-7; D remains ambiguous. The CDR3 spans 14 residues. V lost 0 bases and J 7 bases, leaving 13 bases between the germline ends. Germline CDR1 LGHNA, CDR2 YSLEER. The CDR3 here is CASSQDRVDNEQYF. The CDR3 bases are TGCGCCAGCAGCCAAGATAGGGTTGACAATGAGCAGTACTTC.

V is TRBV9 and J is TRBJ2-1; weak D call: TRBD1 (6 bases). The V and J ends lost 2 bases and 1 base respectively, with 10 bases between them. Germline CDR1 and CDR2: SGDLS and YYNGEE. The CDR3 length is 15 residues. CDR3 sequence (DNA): TGTGCCAGCAGCGTTCGGCAGGGGTCCTACAATGAGCAGTTCTTC. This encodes CASSVRQGSYNEQFF.

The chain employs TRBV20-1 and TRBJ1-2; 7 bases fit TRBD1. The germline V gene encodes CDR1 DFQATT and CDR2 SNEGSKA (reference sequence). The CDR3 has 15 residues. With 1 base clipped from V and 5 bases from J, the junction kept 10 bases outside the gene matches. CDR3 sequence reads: CSARAFRDSPYGYTF. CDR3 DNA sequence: TGCAGTGCTAGAGCTTTCCGGGACAGTCCTTATGGCTACACCTTC.

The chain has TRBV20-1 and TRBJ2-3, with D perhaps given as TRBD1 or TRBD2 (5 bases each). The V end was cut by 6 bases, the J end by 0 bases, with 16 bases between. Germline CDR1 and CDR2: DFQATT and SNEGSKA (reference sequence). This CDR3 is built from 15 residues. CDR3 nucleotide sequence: TGCAGTGCCCCTACCTTTAGGGACAGCACAGATACGCAGTATTTT. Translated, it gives CSAPTFRDSTDTQYF.

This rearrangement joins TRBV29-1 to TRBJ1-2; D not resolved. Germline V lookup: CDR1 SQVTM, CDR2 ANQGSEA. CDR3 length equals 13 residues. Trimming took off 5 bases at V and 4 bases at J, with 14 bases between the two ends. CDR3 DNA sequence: TGCAGCGTTCAAGGGAGGGTTGCCTATGGCTACACCTTC. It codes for CSVQGRVAYGYTF.

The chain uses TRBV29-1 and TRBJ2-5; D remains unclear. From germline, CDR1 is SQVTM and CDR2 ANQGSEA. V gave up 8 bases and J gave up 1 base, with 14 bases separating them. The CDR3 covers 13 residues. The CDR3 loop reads CSYTGQAQETQYF. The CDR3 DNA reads TGCAGCTATACTGGGCAGGCCCAAGAGACCCAGTACTTC.

The CDR3 reads CASSLQGPLRDTQYF. In nucleotides, the CDR3 is TGTGCCAGCAGCCTACAGGGTCCCCTGAGGGATACGCAGTATTTT. The chain recombines TRBV5-6 with TRBJ2-3; TRBD1 is a possible D gene (6 bases). The germline V and J ends were trimmed by 4 bases and 6 bases, with 18 bases remaining between them. CDR1 is SGHDT and CDR2 is YYEEEE in the germline V gene. The CDR3 totals 15 residues.

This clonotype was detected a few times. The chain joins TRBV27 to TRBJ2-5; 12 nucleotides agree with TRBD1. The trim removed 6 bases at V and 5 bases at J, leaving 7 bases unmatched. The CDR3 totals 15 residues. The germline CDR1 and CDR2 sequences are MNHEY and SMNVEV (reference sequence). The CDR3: CASRPGTGGWETQYF. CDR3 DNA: TGTGCCAGCAGACCTGGGACAGGGGGCTGGGAGACCCAGTACTTC.

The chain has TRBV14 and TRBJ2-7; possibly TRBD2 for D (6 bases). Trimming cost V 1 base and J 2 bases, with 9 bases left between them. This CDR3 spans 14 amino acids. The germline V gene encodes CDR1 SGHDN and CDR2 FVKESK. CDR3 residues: CASSQGRDPYEQYF. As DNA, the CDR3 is TGTGCCAGCAGCCAAGGGAGGGATCCCTACGAGCAGTACTTC.

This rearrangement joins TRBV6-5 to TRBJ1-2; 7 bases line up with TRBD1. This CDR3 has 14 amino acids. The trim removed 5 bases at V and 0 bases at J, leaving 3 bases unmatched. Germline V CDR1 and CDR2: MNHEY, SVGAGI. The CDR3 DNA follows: TGTGCCAGCAGTGGGACAGCTTCTAACTATGGCTACACCTTC. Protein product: CASSGTASNYGYTF.

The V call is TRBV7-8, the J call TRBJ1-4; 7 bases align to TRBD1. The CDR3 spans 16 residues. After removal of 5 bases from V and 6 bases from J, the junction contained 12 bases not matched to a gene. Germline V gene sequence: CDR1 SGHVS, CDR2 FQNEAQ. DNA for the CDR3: TGTGCCAGCAGCCCGATGGGGACAGCTGGTTATGAAAAACTGTTTTTT. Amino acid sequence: CASSPMGTAGYEKLFF.

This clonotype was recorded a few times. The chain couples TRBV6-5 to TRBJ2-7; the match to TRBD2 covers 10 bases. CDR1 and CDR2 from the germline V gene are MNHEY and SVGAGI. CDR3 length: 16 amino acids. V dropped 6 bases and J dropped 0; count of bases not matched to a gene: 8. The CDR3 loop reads CASSINGLAVSYEQYF. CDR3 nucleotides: TGTGCCAGCAGCATTAATGGACTAGCGGTCTCCTACGAGCAGTACTTC.

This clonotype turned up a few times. The CDR3 loop reads CSVEVPGLAGLPSYEQYF. The CDR3 DNA reads TGCAGCGTTGAAGTCCCGGGACTAGCGGGACTTCCCTCCTACGAGCAGTACTTC. The J gene is TRBJ2-7, the V gene TRBV29-1; 13 bases map to TRBD2. V lost 1 base and J lost 0; bases outside the gene matches: 9. Germline assignment: CDR1 SQVTM and CDR2 ANQGSEA. The CDR3 is 18 residues long.

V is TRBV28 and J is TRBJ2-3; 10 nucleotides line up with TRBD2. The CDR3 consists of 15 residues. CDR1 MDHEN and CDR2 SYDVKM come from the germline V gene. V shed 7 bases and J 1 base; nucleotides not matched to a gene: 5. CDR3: CASKKREGRTDTQYF. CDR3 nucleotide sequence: TGTGCCAGCAAGAAGCGGGAGGGCCGCACAGATACGCAGTATTTT.

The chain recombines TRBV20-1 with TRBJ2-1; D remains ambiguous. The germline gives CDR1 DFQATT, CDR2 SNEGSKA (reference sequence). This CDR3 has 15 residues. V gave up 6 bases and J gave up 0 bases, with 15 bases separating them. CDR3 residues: CSAPNSASSYNEQFF. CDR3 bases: TGCAGTGCCCCAAACAGCGCCAGCTCCTACAATGAGCAGTTCTTC.

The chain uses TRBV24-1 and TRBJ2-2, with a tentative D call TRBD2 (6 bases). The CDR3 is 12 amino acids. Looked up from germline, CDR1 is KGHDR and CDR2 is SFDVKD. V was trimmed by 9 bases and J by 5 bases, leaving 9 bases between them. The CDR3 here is CATRAGTGELFF. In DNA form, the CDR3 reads TGTGCCACCCGTGCGGGGACCGGGGAGCTGTTTTTT.

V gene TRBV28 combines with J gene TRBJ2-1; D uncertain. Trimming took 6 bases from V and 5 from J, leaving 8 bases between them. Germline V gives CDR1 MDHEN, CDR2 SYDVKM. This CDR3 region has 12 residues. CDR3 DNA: TGTGCCAGCAGCACCATTCACAATGAGCAGTTCTTC. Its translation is CASSTIHNEQFF.

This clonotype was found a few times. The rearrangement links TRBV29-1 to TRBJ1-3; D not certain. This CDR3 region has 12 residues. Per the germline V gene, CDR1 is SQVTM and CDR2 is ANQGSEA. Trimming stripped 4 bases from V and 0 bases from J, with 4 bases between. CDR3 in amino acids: CSVVYSGNTIYF. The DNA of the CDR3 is TGCAGCGTTGTTTACTCTGGAAACACCATATATTTT.

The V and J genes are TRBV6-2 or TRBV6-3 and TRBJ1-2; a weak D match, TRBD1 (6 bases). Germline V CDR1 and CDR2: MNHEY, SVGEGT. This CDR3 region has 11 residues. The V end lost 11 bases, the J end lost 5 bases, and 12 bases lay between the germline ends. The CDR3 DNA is TGTGCCGCGGGGGGCTCGTATGGCTACACCTTC. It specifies CAAGGSYGYTF.